The 9 T cell receptor beta chains in this list originate from one sample, sequenced in a study of cytomegalovirus exposure and HLA in healthy donors. The primer mix had 60 Vbeta and 13 Jbeta primers. Method: immunoSEQ multiplex PCR; TCRdb's copy keeps in-frame clones and lacks some. The data hold some 190,000 clones, with approximately 80% observed a single time. What was sequenced was PBMCs. All receptors come from a male donor in good health and CMV-seronegative.

The V and J genes are TRBV6-6 and TRBJ2-1; TRBD1 might be the D (6 bases). CDR1 is MNHNY and CDR2 is SVGAGI in the germline V gene (reference sequence). This CDR3 contains 12 residues. V was trimmed by 6 bases and J by 9 bases, leaving 12 bases between them. The CDR3 region has the DNA TGTGCCAGCAGACCTACAGGGACTGAGCAGTTCTTC. It yields the protein CASRPTGTEQFF.

The chain has TRBV7-3 and TRBJ2-3; TRBD2 might be the D (5 bases). The length of the CDR3 is 16 residues. V shed 4 bases and J shed 4 bases, with 18 bases lying between them. Germline CDR1 and CDR2: SGHTA and FQGTGA. The CDR3 here is CASSSRRGKSPDTQYF. The CDR3 DNA follows: TGTGCCAGCAGCTCCCGCCGAGGGAAAAGCCCAGATACGCAGTATTTT.

The chain joins TRBV9 to TRBJ1-1, with D maybe TRBD1 (6 bases). Germline values: CDR1 SGDLS, CDR2 YYNGEE. Trimming stripped 3 bases from V and 1 base from J, with 16 bases between. The CDR3 extends over 16 amino acids. The chain's CDR3 is CASSEGVAAANTEAFF. DNA of the CDR3: TGTGCCAGCAGCGAGGGGGTTGCAGCCGCGAACACTGAAGCTTTCTTT.

The rearrangement uses TRBV2 and TRBJ2-5; tentative D call: TRBD2 (6 bases). Germline V gene data show CDR1 as SNHLY and CDR2 as FYNNEI. V gave up 6 bases and J gave up 1 base, with 15 bases separating them. The CDR3 loop spans 15 amino acids. The CDR3 protein is CASREGSGIQETQYF. The CDR3 nucleotides are TGTGCCAGCAGGGAGGGGTCGGGGATCCAAGAGACCCAGTACTTC.

The chain joins TRBV30 to TRBJ2-7; TRBD2 matches 7 bases. Losses at the gene ends were 1 base for V and 3 bases for J; bases not matched to a gene: 15. Germline assignment: CDR1 GTSNPN and CDR2 SVGIG (reference sequence). The CDR3 runs 17 residues. Written as DNA, the CDR3 is TGTGCCTGGAGTGAGATCTTCGGGCGGGGGTCAGGCTACGAGCAGTACTTC. It translates to CAWSEIFGRGSGYEQYF.

The chain is built from TRBV7-9 and TRBJ2-7, with D unresolved. The CDR3 extends over 12 amino acids. Trimming shortened V by 1 base and J by 5 bases, and 6 bases separated the two germline ends. CDR1 SEHNR and CDR2 FQNEAQ come from the germline V gene (reference sequence). This CDR3 reads CASSLDVNEQYF. DNA for the CDR3: TGTGCCAGCAGCTTAGATGTTAACGAGCAGTACTTC. Full variable domain (missing parts from reference TRBV7-9 and TRBJ2-7): DTGVSQNPRHKITKRGQNVTFRCDPISEHNRLYWYRQTLGQGPEFLTYFQNEAQLEKSRLLSDRFSAERPKGSFSTLEIQRTEQGDSAMYLCASSLDVNEQYFGPGTRLTVT.

In nucleotides, the CDR3 is TGTGCCACCAGCAGCGGGACTAGCGGTACAGATACGCAGTATTTT. Protein product: CATSSGTSGTDTQYF. The genes are TRBV15 and TRBJ2-3; 11 nucleotides match TRBD2. The germline CDR1 and CDR2 sequences are LNHNV and YYDKDF (reference sequence). The trim removed 3 bases at V and 3 bases at J, leaving 2 bases unmatched. This CDR3 contains 15 residues.

The chain joins TRBV29-1 to TRBJ2-5; 8 bases are a match to TRBD2. Germline V gives CDR1 SQVTM, CDR2 ANQGSEA. V trimming: 6 bases; J trimming: 1 base; junction bases outside the gene matches: 7. The CDR3 contains 14 residues. Here the CDR3 reads CSVALAAAQETQYF. The CDR3 bases are TGCAGCGTGGCACTAGCGGCTGCCCAAGAGACCCAGTACTTC.

The V gene is TRBV19, the J gene TRBJ1-1, with 7 bases matching TRBD1. The length of the CDR3 is 13 residues. Germline CDR1 reads LNHDA; CDR2 reads SQIVND (reference sequence). With V trimmed by 5 bases and J by 6 bases, 6 bases remained unmatched. The CDR3 loop is CASSLGGASEAFF. For the CDR3, the DNA is TGTGCCAGTAGTTTAGGGGGCGCGTCTGAAGCTTTCTTT.